These 23 T cell receptor beta chains share one sample of origin, sequenced in a study of T-cell reconstitution after alpha-beta-depleted transplantation in children. Library preparation (for TCRbeta) was performed with unique molecular identifiers. MiXCR was run by TCRdb on the PCR reads, yielding one entry per CDR3 protein. Here the sample spans around 200,000 distinct CDR3 sequences, approximately 15% being singletons. The source material was PBMCs, mostly from graft donor cells, sampled 360 days after TCRalphabeta/CD19-depleted stem cell transplant. These receptors came from a male patient between 2 and 10 years old who had a stem cell transplant for acute lymphoblastic leukemia, so the T cells may come from the graft donor.

The rearrangement joins TRBV11-3 to TRBJ2-5; 7 bases agree with TRBD2. The CDR3 sequence is 13 residues long. The J segment lost 4 bases and the V segment lost 5 bases, leaving 4 bases of the junction unmatched. Germline loops: CDR1 SGHNT, CDR2 YENEEA. The CDR3 sequence: CASSGGGGETQYF. The CDR3 DNA sequence: TGTGCCAGCAGCGGTGGCGGGGGAGAGACCCAGTACTTC.

The rearrangement joins TRBV5-4 to TRBJ1-5; D perhaps matches TRBD1 (5 bases). The V end was cut by 1 base, the J end by 3 bases, with 11 bases between. CDR1 is SGHNT and CDR2 is YYREEE in the germline V gene (reference sequence). The CDR3 sequence is 15 residues long. Here the CDR3 DNA reads TGTGCCAGCAGCTTGAACGGGGGGACCAATCAGCCCCAGCATTTT. Translation gives CASSLNGGTNQPQHF.

This clonotype was seen more than once but under ten times. The gene calls are TRBV7-2 and TRBJ2-5, with unresolved D. Looked up from germline, CDR1 is SGHTA and CDR2 is FQGNSA. V lost 5 bases and J 1 base, leaving 11 bases between the germline ends. This CDR3 comprises 14 residues. The CDR3 here is CASSRKGIQETQYF. For the CDR3, the DNA is TGTGCCAGCAGCCGAAAGGGAATCCAAGAGACCCAGTACTTC.

The table lists this clonotype with a few counts. The chain recombines TRBV5-1 with TRBJ2-3, with D perhaps TRBD1 (6 bases). This CDR3 is 15 amino acids long. The germline V gene has CDR1 SGHRS and CDR2 YFSETQ. V was trimmed by 0 bases and J by 1 base, leaving 9 bases between them. The CDR3 bases are TGCGCCAGCAGCTTGGCCGGACAGCGCACAGATACGCAGTATTTT. It encodes CASSLAGQRTDTQYF.

This chain links TRBV7-9 with TRBJ1-2; TRBD1 agrees at 8 bases. Losses at the gene ends were 4 bases for V and 3 bases for J; bases not matched to a gene: 4. Germline V gene sequence: CDR1 SEHNR, CDR2 FQNEAQ (reference sequence). This CDR3 region has 14 residues. The CDR3 region is CASSSTTGDYGYTF. As DNA, the CDR3 is TGTGCCAGCAGCTCGACGACAGGGGACTATGGCTACACCTTC.

This clonotype has a handful of counts. The J gene is TRBJ2-3, the V gene TRBV5-1; tentatively, D is TRBD2 (6 bases). The length of the CDR3 is 16 residues. CDR1 and CDR2 from the germline V gene are SGHRS and YFSETQ. V gave up 4 bases and J gave up 2 bases, with 17 bases separating them. CDR3: CASSPPGGGPTDTQYF. The CDR3 DNA follows: TGCGCCAGCAGCCCACCTGGAGGAGGGCCCACAGATACGCAGTATTTT.

V usage is TRBV28 and J usage is TRBJ1-5; D ambiguous. The CDR3 contains 14 residues. The V gene lost 5 bases and the J gene lost 1 base, with 9 bases spanning the gap. CDR1 MDHEN and CDR2 SYDVKM come from the germline V gene. Here the CDR3 DNA reads TGTGCCAGCAGTCAAGAAGTAAGCAATCAGCCCCAGCATTTT. This codes for CASSQEVSNQPQHF.

The rearrangement joins TRBV20-1 to TRBJ2-7; 8 positions agree with TRBD2. This CDR3 is built from 14 residues. V lost 3 bases and J lost 2; bases outside the gene matches: 6. In germline, CDR1 is DFQATT, CDR2 SNEGSKA (reference sequence). In DNA form, the CDR3 reads TGCAGTGCTAGCCCCGGGGGGGACCCCTACGAGCAGTACTTC. Encoded protein: CSASPGGDPYEQYF.

Only one count was recorded for this clonotype. The gene calls are TRBV12-3 or TRBV12-4 and TRBJ2-5; 8 bases map to TRBD1. The J segment lost 4 bases and the V segment lost 4 bases, leaving 11 bases of the junction unmatched. The CDR3 spans 16 residues. CDR3 protein: CASSSPGDRPIETQYF. DNA for the CDR3: TGTGCCAGCAGTTCCCCGGGGGACAGGCCGATAGAGACCCAGTACTTC.

V is TRBV20-1 and J is TRBJ2-1, with TRBD2 matching 7 bases. V shed 7 bases, J shed 0 bases, and the junction held 6 bases outside the gene matches. From germline, CDR1 is DFQATT and CDR2 SNEGSKA (reference sequence). This CDR3 region has 14 residues. This CDR3 reads CSDPGGGSYNEQFF. For the CDR3, the DNA is TGCAGTGACCCAGGCGGGGGCTCCTACAATGAGCAGTTCTTC.

This clonotype occurred a few times. V usage is TRBV7-9 and J usage is TRBJ1-5; TRBD1 is a possible D gene (6 bases). CDR3 length: 15 amino acids. CDR1 SEHNR and CDR2 FQNEAQ come from the germline V gene (reference sequence). V lost 3 bases to trimming and J lost 3 bases, with 12 bases between them. CDR3 loop: CASSFAGATNQPQHF. CDR3 in DNA: TGTGCCAGCAGCTTCGCAGGGGCAACCAATCAGCCCCAGCATTTT. Using reference TRBV7-9 and TRBJ1-5 for the parts outside the CDR3, the full variable domain is DTGVSQNPRHKITKRGQNVTFRCDPISEHNRLYWYRQTLGQGPEFLTYFQNEAQLEKSRLLSDRFSAERPKGSFSTLEIQRTEQGDSAMYLCASSFAGATNQPQHFGDGTRLSIL.

This chain uses TRBV11-1 with TRBJ2-6; 11 bases agree with TRBD2. In germline, CDR1 is SGHAT, CDR2 FQDESV (reference sequence). V was clipped by 3 bases and J by 2 bases; unmatched bases: 6. There are 18 residues in the CDR3. CDR3 nucleotide sequence: TGTGCCAGCAGCTTCCGTCTAGCGGGGGGAACTGGGGCCAACGTCCTGACTTTC. Translation: CASSFRLAGGTGANVLTF.

The J gene is TRBJ1-2, the V gene TRBV7-9, with D tentatively TRBD1 (6 bases). V gave up 2 bases and J gave up 13 bases, with 11 bases separating them. Germline assignment: CDR1 SEHNR and CDR2 FQNEAQ (reference sequence). The CDR3 consists of 11 residues. The CDR3 nucleotides read TGTGCCAGCAGCTTACTGGACAGATTCACCTTC. It encodes CASSLLDRFTF.

In this sample, this clonotype turned up a few times. The chain joins TRBV7-2 to TRBJ2-4; D possibly corresponds to TRBD2 (6 bases). Trimming cost V 2 bases and J 8 bases, with 13 bases left between them. The germline CDR1 and CDR2 sequences are SGHTA and FQGNSA. This CDR3 is built from 14 residues. The CDR3 coding sequence is TGTGCCAGCAGCTTAACCAGTGGCGGGGACATTCAGTACTTC. Encoded protein: CASSLTSGGDIQYF. The variable domain in full, completed from reference TRBV7-2 and TRBJ2-4, reads GAGVSQSPSNKVTEKGKDVELRCDPISGHTALYWYRQSLGQGLEFLIYFQGNSAPDKSGLPSDRFSAERTGGSVSTLTIQRTQQEDSAVYLCASSLTSGGDIQYFGAGTRLSVL.

The chain uses TRBV15 and TRBJ2-3, with no clear D. This CDR3 has 16 amino acids. Germline CDR1 is LNHNV and CDR2 is YYDKDF (reference sequence). V lost 5 bases to trimming and J lost 0 bases, with 15 bases between them. CDR3 in DNA: TGTGCCACCAGCTCCCTCCTCAGTTCTAGCACAGATACGCAGTATTTT. Its translation: CATSSLLSSSTDTQYF.

This clonotype was observed a handful of times. V and J are TRBV7-3 and TRBJ2-7, with 10 positions matching TRBD2. CDR3 length equals 15 residues. Germline-derived CDR1 and CDR2 are SGHTA and FQGTGA. V lost 4 bases to trimming and J lost 6 bases; unmatched junction nucleotides: 9. The CDR3 nucleotides read TGTGCCAGCAGCTCAGCGGGGGGGCCGAGAAGCGAGCAGTACTTC. This sequence encodes CASSSAGGPRSEQYF.

This chain connects TRBV4-3 to TRBJ2-3, with 10 bases that match TRBD2. V trimming: 0 bases; J trimming: 3 bases; junction bases outside the gene matches: 3. The V gene's germline CDR1 is LGHNA and CDR2 YSLEER. This CDR3 has 16 amino acids. CDR3 in amino acids: CASSQDRGLATDTQYF. The CDR3 bases are TGCGCCAGCAGCCAAGATCGGGGACTAGCGACAGATACGCAGTATTTT.

V gene TRBV12-3 or TRBV12-4 combines with J gene TRBJ1-5; D is possibly TRBD1 (6 bases). The CDR3 spans 14 residues. V lost 5 bases, J lost 3 bases, and 11 bases lay in between. In nucleotides, the CDR3 is TGTGCCAGCAGTCAGGGGACGCCCAATCAGCCCCAGCATTTT. This translates into CASSQGTPNQPQHF.

The chain employs TRBV29-1 and TRBJ2-5, with TRBD2 matching 9 bases. The CDR3 extends over 17 amino acids. V lost 4 bases and J lost 5; bases outside the gene matches: 17. Germline CDR1 and CDR2: SQVTM and ANQGSEA. The chain's CDR3 is CSVVPNVNAGGRETQYF. CDR3 nucleotides: TGCAGCGTTGTTCCAAACGTCAATGCGGGAGGGAGGGAGACCCAGTACTTC. Supplemented by reference TRBV29-1 and TRBJ2-5, the full variable domain reads SAVISQKPSRDICQRGTSLTIQCQVDSQVTMMFWYRQQPGQSLTLIATANQGSEATYESGFVIDKFPISRPNLTFSTLTVSNMSPEDSSIYLCSVVPNVNAGGRETQYFGPGTRLLVL.

The CDR3 is CAISGGEGVNSPLHF. In nucleotides, the CDR3 is TGTGCCATCAGTGGAGGTGAGGGCGTGAATTCACCCCTCCACTTT. V is TRBV10-3 and J is TRBJ1-6; D not resolved. Germline V gene data show CDR1 as ENHRY and CDR2 as SYGVKD. Trimming removed 4 bases from V and 7 bases from J, with 14 bases in between. The CDR3 has 15 residues.

This clonotype was seen more than once but under ten times. The chain couples TRBV5-1 to TRBJ1-1; a weak D match, TRBD1 (5 bases). The CDR3 spans 15 residues. Trimming stripped 0 bases from V and 1 base from J, with 10 bases between. Germline CDR1 and CDR2: SGHRS and YFSETQ. CDR3: CASSLEGVGNTEAFF. In nucleotides, the CDR3 is TGCGCCAGCAGCTTGGAAGGGGTGGGGAACACTGAAGCTTTCTTT.

This clonotype has a count of ten or more. The chain carries TRBV28 and TRBJ1-1; weak D call: TRBD1 (5 bases). This CDR3 region has 13 residues. The V end lost 7 bases, the J end lost 5 bases, and 14 bases lay between the germline ends. CDR1 and CDR2 from the germline V gene are MDHEN and SYDVKM. The DNA for the CDR3 is TGTGCCAGCATGTTTCAGGGTGAGACTGAAGCTTTCTTT. This encodes CASMFQGETEAFF.

In this sample, this clonotype turned up a few times. The rearrangement uses TRBV12-3 or TRBV12-4 and TRBJ1-2; 7 positions agree with TRBD1. The ends lost 8 bases at V and 6 bases at J; junction bases unmatched: 24. This CDR3 region has 18 residues. CDR3 amino acids: CASPPSGAGGDLCHGYTF. Written as DNA, the CDR3 is TGTGCCAGCCCTCCCTCTGGGGCAGGGGGAGACCTGTGTCATGGCTACACCTTC.